These T cell receptor beta chains were read from a single sample in a study of T cell responses to AZD1222 COVID-19 vaccine. The assay was immunoSEQ multiplex PCR, and TCRdb's table has in-frame clones only and misses some. The data contain 120,000 to 150,000 clones, approximately 89% of them singletons. Sample: peripheral blood, taken on day 0 of AZD1222 vaccination. These receptors were taken from an adult in good health. The CDR3 runs from the conserved cysteine through the conserved F or W. The order of the fields is J gene, V gene, D gene, clone size, CDR3 DNA, CDR3 protein. The D gene is left open where the match is weak. Expanded clones get a size class; other rows say once, few or many, or leave the size out.

TRBJ2-3 | TRBV7-2 | TRBD2 | . | TGTGCCAGCAGCTTAGTCAAGCCTAGCGGATACGATACGCAGTATTTT | CASSLVKPSGYDTQYF
TRBJ1-1 | TRBV3-1/TRBV3-2 | TRBD1 | . | TGTGCCAGCACCGAAGGACAGGGCCATGAAGCTTTCTTT | CASTEGQGHEAFF
TRBJ1-1 | TRBV19 | . | . | TGTGCCAGTAGTATCGGCGGGAGCACTGAAGCTTTCTTT | CASSIGGSTEAFF
TRBJ1-2 | TRBV9 | TRBD1 | . | TGTGCCCGCAGCGCCGGGGGGGGACAGGCTGGCTACACCTTC | CARSAGGGQAGYTF
TRBJ1-6 | TRBV7-9 | . | . | TGTGCCAGCAGCCAAATTAATATGAGATACTCCTATAATTCACCCCTCCACTTT | CASSQINMRYSYNSPLHF
TRBJ2-7 | TRBV24-1 | . | . | TGTGCCACCAGTAACCGTAGGGACACCTCGAGCTCCTACGAGCAGTACTTC | CATSNRRDTSSSYEQYF
TRBJ1-2 | TRBV6-2/TRBV6-3 | . | . | TGTGCCAGCCGCCGATCGTCGGGGGATGGCTACACCTTC | CASRRSSGDGYTF
TRBJ1-5 | TRBV3-1/TRBV3-2 | . | . | TGTGCCAGCAGCCACCCATTTGGGAGCAATCAGCCCCAGCATTTT | CASSHPFGSNQPQHF
TRBJ1-6 | TRBV5-1 | . | . | TGCGCCAGCAGCTTTGGGCAGGGTTACGGATCGGGTAATTCACCCCTCCACTTT | CASSFGQGYGSGNSPLHF
TRBJ2-1 | TRBV10-3 | . | . | TGTGCCATCAGGGGAGATACCTCCTACAATGAGCAGTTCTTC | CAIRGDTSYNEQFF
TRBJ2-3 | TRBV12-3/TRBV12-4 | . | . | TGTGCCAGCAGTTTCACAGATACGCAGTATTTT | CASSFTDTQYF
TRBJ1-2 | TRBV4-3 | . | . | TGCGCCAGCAGCCAAGAGGCCGGAAGAGACTATGGCTACACCTTC | CASSQEAGRDYGYTF
TRBJ1-4 | TRBV28 | . | . | TGTGCCAGCAGTTTGAGAGAAAAACTGTTTTTT | CASSLREKLFF
TRBJ2-1 | TRBV10-3 | TRBD2 | . | TGTGCCATCAGTGAGTTCGCGGGAGGCCTCTACAATGAGCAGTTCTTC | CAISEFAGGLYNEQFF
TRBJ1-2 | TRBV4-1 | TRBD1 | . | TGCGCCAGCAGCCAGGCCGGGACAGGGATGTTTGGCTACACCTTC | CASSQAGTGMFGYTF
TRBJ2-7 | TRBV4-3 | . | once | TGCGCCAGCAGCCAACAAGGGTCTTACGAGCAGTACTTC | CASSQQGSYEQYF
TRBJ1-2 | TRBV30 | . | . | TGTGCCTGGGGGACTTCCAGAACTTATGGCTACACCTTC | CAWGTSRTYGYTF
TRBJ2-2 | TRBV7-6 | . | . | TGTGCCAGCAGCCTAGCGTTAGAGCTGTTTTTT | CASSLALELFF
TRBJ2-1 | TRBV4-2 | . | . | TGTGCCAGCAGCCAAGCCGGGATAACGAACAATGAGCAGTTCTTC | CASSQAGITNNEQFF
TRBJ1-1 | TRBV20-1 | TRBD1 | . | TGCAGTGCTACGACAGGGTCTGAAGCTTTCTTT | CSATTGSEAFF
TRBJ2-2 | TRBV12-3/TRBV12-4 | . | . | TGTGCCAGCAGTCGCCACTCCACCGGGGAGCTGTTTTTT | CASSRHSTGELFF
TRBJ1-2 | TRBV9 | . | . | TGTGCCAGCACCTTACAGGGCGCGTATGGCTACACCTTC | CASTLQGAYGYTF
TRBJ1-5 | TRBV5-1 | . | . | TGCGCCAGCAGCGCTACAGGAAACAATCAGCCCCAGCATTTT | CASSATGNNQPQHF
TRBJ2-1 | TRBV4-3 | TRBD1 | . | TGCGCCAGCAGCCACCCCAGGACAGGCCCCTACAATGAGCAGTTCTTC | CASSHPRTGPYNEQFF
TRBJ2-3 | TRBV6-4 | TRBD2 | . | TGTGCCAGCAGTTTCGTAGCGGGGGGTGGCACAGATACGCAGTATTTT | CASSFVAGGGTDTQYF
TRBJ1-1 | TRBV9 | TRBD1 | . | TGTGCCAGCAGGAAAATACAAGGCAGGGGGAATCCTGAAGCTTTCTTT | CASRKIQGRGNPEAFF
TRBJ1-5 | TRBV19 | . | . | TGTGCCAGTTTACAGGAGACCAGTACGGGCAATCAGCCCCAGCATTTT | CASLQETSTGNQPQHF